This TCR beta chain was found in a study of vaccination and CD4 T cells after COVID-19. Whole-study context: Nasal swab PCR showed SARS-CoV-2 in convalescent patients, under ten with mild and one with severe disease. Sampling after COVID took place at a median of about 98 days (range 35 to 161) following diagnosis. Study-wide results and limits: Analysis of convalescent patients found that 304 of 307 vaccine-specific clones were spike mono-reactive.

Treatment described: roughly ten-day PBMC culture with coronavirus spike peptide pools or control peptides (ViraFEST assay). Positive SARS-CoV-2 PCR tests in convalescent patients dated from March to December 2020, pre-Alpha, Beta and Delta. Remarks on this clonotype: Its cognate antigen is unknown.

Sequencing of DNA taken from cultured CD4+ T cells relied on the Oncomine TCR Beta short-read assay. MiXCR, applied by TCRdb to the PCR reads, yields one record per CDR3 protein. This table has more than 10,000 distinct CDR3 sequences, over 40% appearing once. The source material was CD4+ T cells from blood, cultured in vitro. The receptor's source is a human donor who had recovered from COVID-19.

This chain's CDR3 is CASSPDSPYEQYF. CDR3 nucleotides: TGTGCCAGCAGTCCCGACAGCCCCTACGAGCAGTACTTC. This chain uses TRBV6-2 or TRBV6-3 with TRBJ2-7; D possibly corresponds to TRBD1 (5 bases). The CDR3 extends over 13 amino acids. Germline V gene data show CDR1 as MNHEY and CDR2 as SVGEGT. The V end was cut by 5 bases, the J end by 2 bases, with 10 bases between.